These 25 T cell receptor beta chains were all obtained from the same sample, sequenced in a study of spatial heterogeneity in lung cancer. TCRdb called the 5' RACE reads again in MiXCR, with one record for every CDR3 protein. The sample has tens of thousands of distinct CDR3 sequences; more than 5% are singletons. As for time point: sample taken at primary tumor resection. The sample consisted of PBMCs, taken at surgery. The origin of the receptors is a male donor with early-stage non-small cell lung cancer.

There are many counts of this clonotype. The chain is built from TRBV5-1 and TRBJ2-3; D assignment may be TRBD1 or TRBD2 (5 bases each). The CDR3 spans 14 residues. CDR1 is SGHRS, CDR2 YFSETQ, per germline. The V end was cut by 4 bases, the J end by 3 bases, with 12 bases between. The CDR3 reads CASSHGGGTDTQYF. CDR3 coding DNA: TGCGCCAGCAGCCACGGTGGGGGTACAGATACGCAGTATTTT.

This clonotype has a count of ten or more. The chain joins TRBV11-1 to TRBJ2-1, with 11 bases lining up with TRBD2. V was pared by 1 base and J by 5 bases, with 4 bases of the junction left unmatched. CDR1 is SGHAT and CDR2 is FQDESV in the germline V gene (reference sequence). This CDR3 has 16 residues. Here the CDR3 reads CASSLVGLAADNEQFF. The CDR3 DNA is TGTGCCAGCAGCTTAGTGGGACTAGCGGCGGACAATGAGCAGTTCTTC.

This clonotype was observed many times. The chain uses TRBV6-5 and TRBJ2-7, with TRBD1 identical over 9 bases. Germline V lookup: CDR1 MNHEY, CDR2 SVGAGI. With V trimmed by 4 bases and J by 5 bases, 9 bases remained unmatched. There are 15 residues in the CDR3. This chain's CDR3 is CASSSPGQGENEQYF. DNA of the CDR3: TGTGCCAGCAGTTCTCCGGGACAGGGAGAGAACGAGCAGTACTTC.

Only a few counts were recorded for this clonotype. The chain couples TRBV6-2 or TRBV6-3 to TRBJ1-5, with TRBD1 identical over 9 bases. The V and J ends lost 6 bases and 3 bases, in that order; junction bases with no gene match: 3. CDR1 MNHEY and CDR2 SVGEGT come from the germline V gene. The CDR3 sequence is 14 residues long. The DNA of the CDR3 is TGTGCCAGCAGGGGACAGGGCCTCAATCAGCCCCAGCATTTT. It codes for CASRGQGLNQPQHF.

This clonotype showed up many times. The CDR3 nucleotides read TGTGCCAGCAGTTTAAGTGAGGACACGGCTACCTACGAGCAGTACTTC. It translates to CASSLSEDTATYEQYF. The chain recombines TRBV27 with TRBJ2-7; a possible D gene is TRBD1 (5 bases). This CDR3 has 16 residues. Germline CDR1 and CDR2: MNHEY and SMNVEV (reference sequence). Trimming took off 2 bases at V and 2 bases at J, with 16 bases between the two ends.

This clonotype has at least ten counts. V is TRBV28 and J is TRBJ2-1; D possibly corresponds to TRBD1 (6 bases). The CDR3 is 17 residues long. Germline CDR1 reads MDHEN; CDR2 reads SYDVKM. Trimming shortened V by 5 bases and J by 0 bases, and 17 bases separated the two germline ends. The CDR3 reads CASSPGRGKSSYNEQFF. The CDR3 nucleotides read TGTGCCAGCAGTCCCGGTAGGGGGAAGAGCTCCTACAATGAGCAGTTCTTC. The full variable domain, completed using reference TRBV28 and TRBJ2-1, is DVKVTQSSRYLVKRTGEKVFLECVQDMDHENMFWYRQDPGLGLRLIYFSYDVKMKEKGDIPEGYSVSREKKERFSLILESASTNQTSMYLCASSPGRGKSSYNEQFFGPGTRLTVL.

This clonotype was found many times. The chain is built from TRBV19 and TRBJ2-7, with 10 bases matching TRBD1. CDR3 length: 13 amino acids. Germline CDR1 and CDR2: LNHDA and SQIVND (reference sequence). V was pared by 6 bases and J by 7 bases, with 6 bases of the junction left unmatched. In DNA, the CDR3 is TGTGCCAGTAGAAAGACAGGGGGCAGTGAGCAGTACTTC. Its translation: CASRKTGGSEQYF.

This clonotype was recorded at least ten times. The J gene is TRBJ2-7, the V gene TRBV14, with D uncertain. This CDR3 comprises 14 residues. V gave up 1 base and J gave up 6 bases, with 13 bases separating them. CDR1 is SGHDN and CDR2 is FVKESK in the germline V gene. Here the CDR3 reads CASSQGASHLEQYF. The CDR3 DNA reads as TGTGCCAGCAGCCAAGGGGCATCCCATCTCGAGCAGTACTTC.

This clonotype was recorded many times. The chain links TRBV7-3 to TRBJ2-3; 7 nucleotides align to TRBD1. This CDR3 has 15 amino acids. Losses at the gene ends were 5 bases for V and 0 bases for J; bases not matched to a gene: 5. Germline V gene data show CDR1 as SGHTA and CDR2 as FQGTGA. For the CDR3, the DNA is TGTGCCAGCAGCCCACAGGGGATTAGCACAGATACGCAGTATTTT. The encoded protein is CASSPQGISTDTQYF.

In this sample, this clonotype turned up many times. V is TRBV29-1 and J is TRBJ1-2; the match to TRBD1 covers 9 bases. The germline CDR1 and CDR2 sequences are SQVTM and ANQGSEA. V lost 6 bases and J lost 6; bases outside the gene matches: 2. This CDR3 is built from 11 residues. In DNA form, the CDR3 reads TGCAGCGTACAGGGGGCCGATGGCTACACCTTC. Translating gives CSVQGADGYTF.

The chain employs TRBV24-1 and TRBJ2-1, with D possibly being TRBD2 (5 bases). Trimming took off 0 bases at V and 0 bases at J, with 8 bases between the two ends. Germline assignment: CDR1 KGHDR and CDR2 SFDVKD. The CDR3 is 16 residues long. DNA of the CDR3: TGTGCCACCAGTGATTTGTGGAGGAGCTCCTACAATGAGCAGTTCTTC. Amino acid sequence: CATSDLWRSSYNEQFF.

This clonotype was counted ten times or more. The chain combines TRBV10-3 with TRBJ2-1; 11 nucleotides align to TRBD2. The CDR3 runs 15 residues. The V segment lost 10 bases and the J segment 4 bases; nucleotides outside the gene matches: 9. Germline lookup yields CDR1 ENHRY and CDR2 SYGVKD. This CDR3 is CATRQGTSGYNEQFF. The CDR3 nucleotides read TGTGCCACCCGACAAGGGACTAGCGGTTACAATGAGCAGTTCTTC.

At least ten counts were recorded for this clonotype. V is TRBV28 and J is TRBJ1-6, with D hard to call. V lost 4 bases and J lost 7, with 17 bases in between. The CDR3 totals 16 residues. From germline, CDR1 is MDHEN and CDR2 SYDVKM. The CDR3 here is CASSYLEYLANSPLHF. CDR3 in DNA: TGTGCCAGCAGTTACCTAGAGTATTTGGCCAATTCACCCCTCCACTTT.

This clonotype was picked up many times. This sequence joins TRBV28 and TRBJ2-2, with D uncertain. Germline V gene sequence: CDR1 MDHEN, CDR2 SYDVKM. V was trimmed by 2 bases and J by 1 base, leaving 11 bases between them. The CDR3 is 16 residues long. For the CDR3, the DNA is TGTGCCAGCAGTTTACAGGTCTTCTTGAACACCGGGGAGCTGTTTTTT. Protein: CASSLQVFLNTGELFF.

This clonotype was seen ten or more times. The CDR3 DNA sequence: TGCGCCAGCAGCCCTCCTCGGACTAGCCGGAATGAGCAGTTCTTC. The encoded protein is CASSPPRTSRNEQFF. J is TRBJ2-1 and V is TRBV4-1; 8 bases map to TRBD2. The length of the CDR3 is 15 residues. Losses at the gene ends were 4 bases for V and 7 bases for J; bases not matched to a gene: 9. Germline CDR1 reads MGHRA; CDR2 reads YSYEKL.

This clonotype was seen many times. The CDR3: CASSRAETQYF. CDR3 in DNA: TGCGCCAGCAGCCGGGCAGAGACCCAGTACTTC. V gene TRBV5-1 combines with J gene TRBJ2-5, with D unclear. This CDR3 region has 11 residues. CDR1 is SGHRS, CDR2 YFSETQ, per germline. V was cut by 4 bases and J by 4 bases, with 5 bases left in between.

This clonotype was counted at least ten times. The gene calls are TRBV6-2 or TRBV6-3 and TRBJ2-3; D possibly corresponds to TRBD1 (5 bases). The CDR3 consists of 14 residues. Trimming shortened V by 2 bases and J by 2 bases, and 8 bases separated the two germline ends. Germline CDR1 reads MNHEY; CDR2 reads SVGEGT. CDR3 in DNA: TGTGCCAGCAGTTACGGGGCCGTCACAGATACGCAGTATTTT. Residues: CASSYGAVTDTQYF.

The sample holds many counts of this clonotype. The rearrangement uses TRBV10-3 and TRBJ2-1; no firm D call. With 2 bases removed from V and 7 bases from J, the gap between germline ends came to 12 bases. CDR3 length equals 14 residues. Germline V CDR1 and CDR2: ENHRY, SYGVKD. This chain's CDR3 is CAISEREGGNEQFF. CDR3 DNA sequence: TGTGCCATCAGTGAGAGGGAAGGTGGAAATGAGCAGTTCTTC.

This clonotype was recorded many times. CDR3 loop: CASSQEQGYYEQYF. The CDR3 nucleotides are TGTGCCAGCAGCCAGGAACAGGGGTACTACGAGCAGTACTTC. The gene calls are TRBV4-2 and TRBJ2-7, with 7 bases matching TRBD1. The CDR3 totals 14 residues. V dropped 3 bases and J dropped 3; count of bases not matched to a gene: 5. Germline values: CDR1 LGHNA, CDR2 YNFKEQ.

This clonotype has ten or more counts. This chain connects TRBV12-3 or TRBV12-4 to TRBJ2-5; either TRBD1 or TRBD2 may supply D (7 bases each). The CDR3 sequence is 15 residues long. V lost 6 bases, J lost 6 bases, and 20 bases lay in between. The CDR3 nucleotides are TGTGCCAGCAGGCCTCAGGGGGAGGGCCTAAAGACCCAGTACTTC. Its protein is CASRPQGEGLKTQYF.

The V call is TRBV27, the J call TRBJ1-4, with TRBD1 matching over 9 bases. CDR1 is MNHEY, CDR2 SMNVEV, per germline (reference sequence). Unmatched junction bases numbered 8, after V lost 8 bases and J lost 1 base. The CDR3 consists of 16 residues. In DNA, the CDR3 is TGTGCCAGCGCCCGGGACAGGGTTTTAACTAATGAAAAACTGTTTTTT. This codes for CASARDRVLTNEKLFF.

This clonotype was observed many times. V usage is TRBV7-3 and J usage is TRBJ2-1, with TRBD2 identical over 14 bases. The V gene's germline CDR1 is SGHTA and CDR2 FQGTGA. This CDR3 comprises 19 residues. Unmatched junction bases numbered 16, after V lost 6 bases and J lost 6 bases. The CDR3 DNA sequence: TGTGCCAGCAGTCCTGGGACTAGCGGGAGAGTACCGAGGGGCAATGAGCAGTTCTTC. Amino acid sequence: CASSPGTSGRVPRGNEQFF.

This clonotype was detected only a few times. The rearrangement links TRBV7-6 to TRBJ2-6, with TRBD2 matching over 15 bases. Germline-derived CDR1 and CDR2 are SGHVS and FNYEAQ. The trim removed 0 bases at V and 2 bases at J, leaving 5 bases unmatched. This CDR3 region has 20 residues. The CDR3 sequence is CASSLAGLAGGGTGANVLTF. In nucleotides, the CDR3 is TGTGCCAGCAGCTTAGCGGGACTAGCGGGAGGCGGAACTGGGGCCAACGTCCTGACTTTC.

This clonotype was observed at least ten times. This chain joins TRBV11-2 and TRBJ2-2, with a tentative D call TRBD2 (5 bases). Trimming cost V 0 bases and J 6 bases, with 8 bases left between them. CDR1 SGHAT and CDR2 FQNNGV come from the germline V gene. This CDR3 spans 14 amino acids. The CDR3 region has the DNA TGTGCCAGCAGCTTAGATGTACTAGCCGGGGAGCTGTTTTTT. Translated, it gives CASSLDVLAGELFF.

This clonotype was seen many times. This sequence joins TRBV19 and TRBJ2-3; TRBD2 might be the D (6 bases). Per the germline V gene, CDR1 is LNHDA and CDR2 is SQIVND (reference sequence). V was shortened by 4 bases and J by 3 bases, with 32 bases between the two germline ends. The CDR3 totals 21 residues. The CDR3 spells CASSTRPGWAPGTRTTDTQYF. The CDR3 coding sequence is TGTGCCAGTAGTACACGTCCCGGATGGGCCCCCGGGACTCGGACGACAGATACGCAGTATTTT.